The source of this TCR beta chain is a study of blood T cells in healthy people across ages. The study, taken as a whole, reports: The fall in TCR beta diversity per million T cells was roughly linear with age. The percentage of naive T cells correlated strongly with TCR beta diversity. Versus aged donors, long-lived donors had higher diversity and more naive CD4+ cells.

Trimming removed 4 bases from V and 5 bases from J; junction bases left unmatched: 3. This CDR3 spans 14 amino acids. Germline CDR1 SQVTM, CDR2 ANQGSEA. A remark on this clonotype: Antigen unknown.

The authors ran a second PCR of roughly 6 to 12 cycles using a sample-barcoded 5' primer and a J-beta primer mix. TCRdb used MiXCR to reprocess the 5' RACE reads, holding one entry per CDR3 protein. The repertoire includes a few hundred thousand distinct CDR3 sequences, approximately 47% of them detected once, and over 40% sits in the top ten. Isolating PBMCs gave at least 6 million of these cells per sample. What was sequenced was blood. This chain uses TRBV29-1 with TRBJ2-5; TRBD2 aligns across 14 bases. This clonotype was sampled from a man in his sixties in good health. In DNA form, the CDR3 reads TGCAGCGTTGCCGGGACTAGCGGGAGTGAGACCCAGTACTTC. Protein sequence: CSVAGTSGSETQYF.